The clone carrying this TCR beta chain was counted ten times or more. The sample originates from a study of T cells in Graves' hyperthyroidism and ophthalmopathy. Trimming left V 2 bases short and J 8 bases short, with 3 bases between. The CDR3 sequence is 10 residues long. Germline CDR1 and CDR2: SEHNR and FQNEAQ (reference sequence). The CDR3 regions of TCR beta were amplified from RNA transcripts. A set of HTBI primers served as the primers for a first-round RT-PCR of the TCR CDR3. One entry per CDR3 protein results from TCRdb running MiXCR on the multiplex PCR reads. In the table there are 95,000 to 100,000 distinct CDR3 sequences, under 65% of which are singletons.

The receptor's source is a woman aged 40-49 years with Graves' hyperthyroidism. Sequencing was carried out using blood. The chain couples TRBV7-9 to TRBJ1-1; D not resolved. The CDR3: CASSLQEAFF. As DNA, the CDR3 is TGTGCCAGCAGCTTACAGGAAGCTTTCTTT.